These T cell receptor beta chains were read from a single sample in a study of T cell responses to AZD1222 COVID-19 vaccine. Assay used: immunoSEQ multiplex PCR; TCRdb lists only in-frame clones, some missing. This table holds some 130,000 clones, 85% to 90% found once. The starting material was peripheral blood, obtained on day 0 of AZD1222 vaccination. The source of these receptors is an adult in good health. The CDR3 runs from the conserved cysteine through the conserved F or W. D genes are given only for firm matches. The size entry is marked missing in some rows and otherwise reads once, few, many or a size class.

DNA: TGTGCCACCAGTCCCGAGGTACGGGGTGAGCAGTTCTTC
CDR3: CATSPEVRGEQFF
J: TRBJ2-1
size: NA
D: NA
V: TRBV24-1
length: 13

DNA: TGTGCCAGTAGGGGTGGGGTACGCGATGGCTACACCTTC
CDR3: CASRGGVRDGYTF
J: TRBJ1-2
size: NA
D: NA
V: TRBV9
length: 13

DNA: TGTGCCAGCAGCTTAGATCGAGGGACAGGGGATGAAAAACTGTTTTTT
CDR3: CASSLDRGTGDEKLFF
J: TRBJ1-4
size: NA
D: TRBD1
V: TRBV7-9
length: 16

DNA: TGCGCCAGCAGCTTGTCTGACAGGGGGGACTATGGCTACACCTTC
CDR3: CASSLSDRGDYGYTF
J: TRBJ1-2
size: NA
D: TRBD1
V: TRBV5-1
length: 15

DNA: TGTGCCAGCAGTTTAGGACTAGCGGATTATAGCACAGATACGCAGTATTTT
CDR3: CASSLGLADYSTDTQYF
J: TRBJ2-3
size: NA
D: TRBD2
V: TRBV28
length: 17

DNA: TGTGCCAGCAGCCGGGTGACAGGCTATGGCTACACCTTC
CDR3: CASSRVTGYGYTF
J: TRBJ1-2
size: NA
D: NA
V: TRBV14
length: 13

DNA: TGTGCCAGCAGTTTATCCTACAATGAGCAGTTCTTC
CDR3: CASSLSYNEQFF
J: TRBJ2-1
size: NA
D: NA
V: TRBV28
length: 12

DNA: TGTGCCAGTACTGTGAGTGGGGCTTCTCGTTTTGGCTACACCTTC
CDR3: CASTVSGASRFGYTF
J: TRBJ1-2
size: NA
D: NA
V: TRBV19
length: 15

DNA: TGCAGCGTTGATTTCAGCGCGGGAGGGGACTACAATGAGCAGTTCTTC
CDR3: CSVDFSAGGDYNEQFF
J: TRBJ2-1
size: NA
D: TRBD2
V: TRBV29-1
length: 16

DNA: TGCGCCAGCAGCTTCAGGGGGCAAACTAATGAAAAACTGTTTTTT
CDR3: CASSFRGQTNEKLFF
J: TRBJ1-4
size: NA
D: TRBD1
V: TRBV5-1
length: 15

DNA: TGTGCCAGCAGTGGAACCACCGAGCAGTACTTC
CDR3: CASSGTTEQYF
J: TRBJ2-7
size: NA
D: NA
V: TRBV2
length: 11

DNA: TGTGCCAGCAGCCCTTACATTACAGCGAACACTGAAGCTTTCTTT
CDR3: CASSPYITANTEAFF
J: TRBJ1-1
size: NA
D: NA
V: TRBV13
length: 15

DNA: TGTGCCAGCAGCCCCGGGTCGTCAACTAATGAAAAACTGTTTTTT
CDR3: CASSPGSSTNEKLFF
J: TRBJ1-4
size: NA
D: NA
V: TRBV7-2
length: 15

DNA: TGCGCCACCCAGAGTTTCGGCTACGAGCAGTACTTC
CDR3: CATQSFGYEQYF
J: TRBJ2-7
size: few
D: NA
V: TRBV10-2
length: 12

DNA: TGTGCCAGCAGCTTATTATCTATGAACACTGAAGCTTTCTTT
CDR3: CASSLLSMNTEAFF
J: TRBJ1-1
size: NA
D: NA
V: TRBV7-3
length: 14

DNA: TGTGCCAGCAGGCCAACCGGGACAGTTAACACTGAAGCTTTCTTT
CDR3: CASRPTGTVNTEAFF
J: TRBJ1-1
size: NA
D: TRBD1
V: TRBV6-5
length: 15

DNA: TGCGCCAGCAGCTTGGATCCTGGGGACTATCAGCCCCAGCATTTT
CDR3: CASSLDPGDYQPQHF
J: TRBJ1-5
size: NA
D: NA
V: TRBV5-1
length: 15

DNA: TGTGCCAGCAGTCCTCGGGGACTCTCTGGAAACACCATATATTTT
CDR3: CASSPRGLSGNTIYF
J: TRBJ1-3
size: NA
D: NA
V: TRBV6-5
length: 15

DNA: TGTGCCAGCAGCTTAGCACAGACAGGGGGAGCCTACGAGCAGTACTTC
CDR3: CASSLAQTGGAYEQYF
J: TRBJ2-7
size: NA
D: TRBD1
V: TRBV7-9
length: 16

DNA: TGTGCCAGCGGGTCTGGAAACACCATATATTTT
CDR3: CASGSGNTIYF
J: TRBJ1-3
size: NA
D: NA
V: TRBV7-7
length: 11

DNA: TGTGCCAGTAGTGACCGACAGGGGGGGAATTCACCCCTCCACTTT
CDR3: CASSDRQGGNSPLHF
J: TRBJ1-6
size: NA
D: TRBD1
V: TRBV19
length: 15

DNA: TGTGCCAGCAGTGAAGGGGCAGGGAACCCTCAGCCCCAGCATTTT
CDR3: CASSEGAGNPQPQHF
J: TRBJ1-5
size: NA
D: NA
V: TRBV6-1
length: 15

DNA: TGCAGTGCTCTTGGATACGAGCAGTACTTC
CDR3: CSALGYEQYF
J: TRBJ2-7
size: NA
D: NA
V: TRBV20-1
length: 10

DNA: TGTGCCAGCAGTGAAGCAGCGGGAGGGCCAGAGACCCAGTACTTC
CDR3: CASSEAAGGPETQYF
J: TRBJ2-5
size: few
D: TRBD2
V: TRBV6-1
length: 15

DNA: TGTGCCAGCAAAACTAGCGGGGTTACAGATACGCAGTATTTT
CDR3: CASKTSGVTDTQYF
J: TRBJ2-3
size: NA
D: TRBD2
V: TRBV28
length: 14

DNA: TGTGCCAGTAGGACAGGGTCCGGGGAGCTGTTTTTT
CDR3: CASRTGSGELFF
J: TRBJ2-2
size: NA
D: TRBD1
V: TRBV19
length: 12

DNA: TGTGCCAGCAGTGAAAGCAATACAGGTGGGACTGAAGCTTTCTTT
CDR3: CASSESNTGGTEAFF
J: TRBJ1-1
size: once
D: NA
V: TRBV2
length: 15

DNA: TGCGCCAGCAGCCAAGGAGGGACTAGCAGATACAATGAGCAGTTCTTC
CDR3: CASSQGGTSRYNEQFF
J: TRBJ2-1
size: NA
D: TRBD2
V: TRBV4-1
length: 16

DNA: TGTGCCAGCAGTTTCAGGGCGGCCGGGGAGCTGTTTTTT
CDR3: CASSFRAAGELFF
J: TRBJ2-2
size: NA
D: NA
V: TRBV6-2/TRBV6-3
length: 13

DNA: TGCGCCAGCAGCCCTTTTGACGGTAATGAAAAACTGTTTTTT
CDR3: CASSPFDGNEKLFF
J: TRBJ1-4
size: once
D: NA
V: TRBV5-1
length: 14

DNA: TGTGCCAGCAGTACAGGTGTCGAGCAGTACTTC
CDR3: CASSTGVEQYF
J: TRBJ2-7
size: NA
D: NA
V: TRBV12-3/TRBV12-4
length: 11

DNA: TGTGCCAGCAGTTTATTACCGGGGGGGGGCCCTGGCTACACCTTC
CDR3: CASSLLPGGGPGYTF
J: TRBJ1-2
size: NA
D: NA
V: TRBV28
length: 15

DNA: TGTGCCAGCAGCTTATACAACAGGGAGAGCTACTCTGGGGCCAACGTCCTGACTTTC
CDR3: CASSLYNRESYSGANVLTF
J: TRBJ2-6
size: few
D: NA
V: TRBV7-8
length: 19

DNA: TGTGCCAGCAGTTTCTACAGGGCTGGACAAATTGAAGCTTTCTTT
CDR3: CASSFYRAGQIEAFF
J: TRBJ1-1
size: once
D: NA
V: TRBV6-2/TRBV6-3
length: 15

DNA: TGTGCCAGCGGTGAGGGGAACACTGAAGCTTTCTTT
CDR3: CASGEGNTEAFF
J: TRBJ1-1
size: NA
D: NA
V: TRBV5-4
length: 12

DNA: TGTGCCAGCAGCCAAGAATACGGGACGCCTTACAATGAGCAGTTCTTC
CDR3: CASSQEYGTPYNEQFF
J: TRBJ2-1
size: NA
D: NA
V: TRBV3-1/TRBV3-2
length: 16

DNA: TGTGCCAGCAGCTGGGACAGGGGCAGTCAGCCCCAGCATTTT
CDR3: CASSWDRGSQPQHF
J: TRBJ1-5
size: NA
D: TRBD1
V: TRBV27
length: 14

DNA: TGTGCCAGCAGCTCTACAGGGGACACTGAAGCTTTCTTT
CDR3: CASSSTGDTEAFF
J: TRBJ1-1
size: NA
D: TRBD1
V: TRBV11-2
length: 13

DNA: TGTGCCAGCAGCTTGGAGACCGGCAATGAGCAGTTCTTC
CDR3: CASSLETGNEQFF
J: TRBJ2-1
size: NA
D: NA
V: TRBV7-7
length: 13

DNA: TGTGCCAGCAGCTTGGACGGACTCACTAACTATGGCTACACCTTC
CDR3: CASSLDGLTNYGYTF
J: TRBJ1-2
size: NA
D: NA
V: TRBV7-8
length: 15

DNA: TGTGCCAGTAGTATCGGCTACACTGAAGCTTTCTTT
CDR3: CASSIGYTEAFF
J: TRBJ1-1
size: NA
D: NA
V: TRBV19
length: 12

DNA: TGTGCCAGTAGTATAACAGGGGCGAACACTGAAGCTTTCTTT
CDR3: CASSITGANTEAFF
J: TRBJ1-1
size: NA
D: TRBD1
V: TRBV19
length: 14

DNA: TGTGCCAGCTCACCCGAGGTTCTCTCGGGGGACACCATATATTTT
CDR3: CASSPEVLSGDTIYF
J: TRBJ1-3
size: NA
D: NA
V: TRBV18
length: 15

DNA: TGTGCCAGCAGTTTGGGGGGCGCGAATGAAAAACTGTTTTTT
CDR3: CASSLGGANEKLFF
J: TRBJ1-4
size: NA
D: NA
V: TRBV28
length: 14

DNA: TGTGCCAGCAGTTACTCGCGGGCCAGGGGTTTTGAAGGCTACACCTTC
CDR3: CASSYSRARGFEGYTF
J: TRBJ1-2
size: NA
D: NA
V: TRBV6-5
length: 16

DNA: TGTGCCAGCAGCTCCAGACTAGCGGGGGGGCTCGATGAGCAGTTCTTC
CDR3: CASSSRLAGGLDEQFF
J: TRBJ2-1
size: NA
D: TRBD2
V: TRBV7-9
length: 16

DNA: TGCAGCGCTGGGACTAGCGGGGGATCTGGAGATACGCAGTATTTT
CDR3: CSAGTSGGSGDTQYF
J: TRBJ2-3
size: NA
D: TRBD2
V: TRBV29-1
length: 15

DNA: TGCGCCAGCAGCTTGGAGGGCACACAAACAGATACGCAGTATTTT
CDR3: CASSLEGTQTDTQYF
J: TRBJ2-3
size: NA
D: NA
V: TRBV5-1
length: 15

DNA: TGTGCCAGCAGTTTGACGGAAAACTATGGCTACACCTTC
CDR3: CASSLTENYGYTF
J: TRBJ1-2
size: NA
D: NA
V: TRBV12-3/TRBV12-4
length: 13

DNA: TGCAGCGTTGAAGAAGGAGCTTTCTTT
CDR3: CSVEEGAFF
J: TRBJ1-1
size: NA
D: NA
V: TRBV29-1
length: 9

DNA: TGTGCCAGCAGTGAATTTGGCAGCAATCAGCCCCAGCATTTT
CDR3: CASSEFGSNQPQHF
J: TRBJ1-5
size: NA
D: NA
V: TRBV25-1
length: 14

DNA: TGTGCCAGCAGCTTTGCTAGTTCGGATACGCAGTATTTT
CDR3: CASSFASSDTQYF
J: TRBJ2-3
size: NA
D: NA
V: TRBV7-9
length: 13

DNA: TGTGCCAGCAGTTGGGAGGGCCATAATTCACCCCTCCACTTT
CDR3: CASSWEGHNSPLHF
J: TRBJ1-6
size: NA
D: NA
V: TRBV6-5
length: 14

DNA: TGTGCCACCAGCAGAGCAACAGGGGGCTACGAGCAGTACTTC
CDR3: CATSRATGGYEQYF
J: TRBJ2-7
size: NA
D: TRBD1
V: TRBV15
length: 14

DNA: TGTGCCAGCAGTGAAAACATCCCTAACTATGGCTACACCTTC
CDR3: CASSENIPNYGYTF
J: TRBJ1-2
size: NA
D: NA
V: TRBV6-1
length: 14

DNA: TGTGCCAGTAGTTTGGAGGCCAGGGGGCGAGGAGATCAGCCCCAGCATTTT
CDR3: CASSLEARGRGDQPQHF
J: TRBJ1-5
size: once
D: TRBD1
V: TRBV19
length: 17

DNA: TGTGCCACCAGTGCAAGGGACACTGAAGCTTTCTTT
CDR3: CATSARDTEAFF
J: TRBJ1-1
size: NA
D: NA
V: TRBV24-1
length: 12

DNA: TGTGCCAGCACCCTTTCGCCACCCCTCCACTTT
CDR3: CASTLSPPLHF
J: TRBJ1-6
size: once
D: NA
V: TRBV6-5
length: 11